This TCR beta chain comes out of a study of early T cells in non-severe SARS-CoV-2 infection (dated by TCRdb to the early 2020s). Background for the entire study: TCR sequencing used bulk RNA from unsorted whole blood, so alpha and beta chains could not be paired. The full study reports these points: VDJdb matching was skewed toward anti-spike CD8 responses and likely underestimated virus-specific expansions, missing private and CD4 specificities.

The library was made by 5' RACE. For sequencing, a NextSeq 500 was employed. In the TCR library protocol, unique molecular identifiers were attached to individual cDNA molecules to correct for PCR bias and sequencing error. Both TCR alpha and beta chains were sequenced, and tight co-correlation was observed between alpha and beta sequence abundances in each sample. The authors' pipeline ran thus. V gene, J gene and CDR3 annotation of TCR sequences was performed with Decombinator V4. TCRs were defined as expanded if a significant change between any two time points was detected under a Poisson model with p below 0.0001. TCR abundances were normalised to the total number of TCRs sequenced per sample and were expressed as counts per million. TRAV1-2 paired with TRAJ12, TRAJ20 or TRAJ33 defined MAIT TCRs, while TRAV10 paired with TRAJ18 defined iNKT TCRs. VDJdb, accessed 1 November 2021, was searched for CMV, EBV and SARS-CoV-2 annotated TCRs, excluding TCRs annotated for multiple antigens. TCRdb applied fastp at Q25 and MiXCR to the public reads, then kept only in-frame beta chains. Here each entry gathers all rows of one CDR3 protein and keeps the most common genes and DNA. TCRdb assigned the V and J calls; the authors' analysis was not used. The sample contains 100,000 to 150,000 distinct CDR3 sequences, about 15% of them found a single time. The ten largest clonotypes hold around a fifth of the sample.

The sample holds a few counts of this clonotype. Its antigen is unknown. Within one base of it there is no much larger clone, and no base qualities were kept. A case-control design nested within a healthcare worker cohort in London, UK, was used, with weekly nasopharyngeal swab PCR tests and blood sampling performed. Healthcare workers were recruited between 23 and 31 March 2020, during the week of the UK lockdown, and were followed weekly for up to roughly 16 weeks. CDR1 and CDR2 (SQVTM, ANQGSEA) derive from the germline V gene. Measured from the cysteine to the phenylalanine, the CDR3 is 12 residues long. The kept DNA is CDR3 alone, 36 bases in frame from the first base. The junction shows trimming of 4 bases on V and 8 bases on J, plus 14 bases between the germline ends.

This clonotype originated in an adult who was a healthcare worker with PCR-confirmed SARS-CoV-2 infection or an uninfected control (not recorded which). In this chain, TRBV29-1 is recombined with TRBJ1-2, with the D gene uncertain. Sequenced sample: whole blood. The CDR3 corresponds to CSVAGLREGYTF. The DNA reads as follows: TGCAGCGTTGCCGGACTACGTGAGGGCTACACCTTC.